This TCR beta chain was sequenced for a study of cytomegalovirus exposure and HLA in healthy donors. Use of 60 Vbeta and 13 Jbeta primers characterized the PCR. Clones were read by immunoSEQ multiplex PCR, and TCRdb kept only the in-frame ones, dropping some. The table has tens of thousands of clones, around 73% seen once. On this clone itself: Its antigen is not known.

The CDR3 extends over 18 amino acids. J gave up 5 bases and V 1 base, and 12 bases lay outside the gene matches. The germline CDR1 and CDR2 sequences are MGHRA and YSYEKL. Study conclusions and caveats: Productive status was seen about 90% or about 30% of the time for most TCR beta V segments in an earlier analysis.

Input material: PBMCs. This chain uses TRBV4-1 with TRBJ2-3, with TRBD2 matching 10 bases. The TCR comes from a man aged 45-65 years in good health and CMV-seronegative. The CDR3 sequence: CASSQVVKASGGIDTQYF. The DNA for the CDR3 is TGCGCCAGCAGCCAAGTCGTAAAGGCTAGCGGGGGAATAGATACGCAGTATTTT.